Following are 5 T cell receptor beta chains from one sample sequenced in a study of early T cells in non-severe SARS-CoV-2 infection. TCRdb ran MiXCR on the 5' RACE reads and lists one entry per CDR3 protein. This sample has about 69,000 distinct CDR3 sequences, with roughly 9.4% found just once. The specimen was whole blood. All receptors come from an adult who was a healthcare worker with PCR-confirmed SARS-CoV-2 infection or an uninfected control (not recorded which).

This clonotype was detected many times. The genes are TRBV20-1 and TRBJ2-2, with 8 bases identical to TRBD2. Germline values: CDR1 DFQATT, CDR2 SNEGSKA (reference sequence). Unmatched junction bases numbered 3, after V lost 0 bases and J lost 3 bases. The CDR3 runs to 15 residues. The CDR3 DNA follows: TGCAGTGCTAGAGATTACGGGAGGGACACCGGGGAGCTGTTTTTT. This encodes CSARDYGRDTGELFF.

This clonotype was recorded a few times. This CDR3 reads CASMPGGRTDTQYF. The CDR3, as DNA: TGTGCCAGCATGCCGGGCGGGAGGACAGATACGCAGTATTTT. This sequence joins TRBV7-6 and TRBJ2-3, with TRBD2 matching 8 bases. The V gene end was trimmed by 7 bases and the J gene end by 3 bases; junction bases not matched to a gene: 6. This CDR3 has 14 amino acids. In germline, CDR1 is SGHVS, CDR2 FNYEAQ.

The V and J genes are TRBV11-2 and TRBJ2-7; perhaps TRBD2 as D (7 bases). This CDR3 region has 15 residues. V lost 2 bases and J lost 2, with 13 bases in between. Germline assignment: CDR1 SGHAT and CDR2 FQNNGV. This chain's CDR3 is CASSLSVGGPYEQYF. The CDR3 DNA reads TGTGCCAGCAGCTTATCAGTGGGGGGGCCCTACGAGCAGTACTTC. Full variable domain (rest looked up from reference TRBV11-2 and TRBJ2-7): EAGVAQSPRYKIIEKRQSVAFWCNPISGHATLYWYQQILGQGPKLLIQFQNNGVVDDSQLPKDRFSAERLKGVDSTLKIQPAKLEDSAVYLCASSLSVGGPYEQYFGPGTRLTVT.

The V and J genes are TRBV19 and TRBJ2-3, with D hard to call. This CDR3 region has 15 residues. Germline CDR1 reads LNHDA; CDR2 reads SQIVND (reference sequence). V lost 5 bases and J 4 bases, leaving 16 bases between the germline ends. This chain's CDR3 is CASSEHTGDSDTQYF. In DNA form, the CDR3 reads TGTGCCAGTAGTGAGCATACTGGAGATTCAGATACGCAGTATTTT.

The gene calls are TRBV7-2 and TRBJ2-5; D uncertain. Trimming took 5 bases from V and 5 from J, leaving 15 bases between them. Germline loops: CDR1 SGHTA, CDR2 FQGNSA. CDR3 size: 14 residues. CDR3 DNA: TGTGCCAGCAGCCCCTCTATGAATAGCGAGACCCAGTACTTC. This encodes CASSPSMNSETQYF.